This entry lists 3 T cell receptor beta chains sequenced from one sample in a study of graft-versus-host responses after intestinal transplantation. Their target antigens are unknown. Sequencing was performed with immunoSEQ multiplex PCR; in TCRdb, only in-frame clones are kept and a portion is missing. The sample lists about 99,000 clones, roughly 90% occurring once. The sequencing used unstimulated CD4+ T cells sorted from spleen or lymph node cells, collected before intestinal transplant. The receptors stem from a human donor who received an intestinal transplant.

This clone was detected once. The V and J genes are TRBV18 and TRBJ1-3, with D hard to call. Trimming left V 3 bases short and J 6 bases short, with 15 bases between. The CDR3 covers 15 residues. Germline V gene lookup returns CDR1 KGHSH and CDR2 LQKENI. CDR3 loop: CASSPASHRLNTIYF. The CDR3 nucleotides read TGTGCCAGCTCACCGGCTAGCCACAGACTAAACACCATATATTTT.

The chain links TRBV18 to TRBJ2-7; D might be TRBD1 or TRBD2, each matching 7 bases. The germline V gene encodes CDR1 KGHSH and CDR2 LQKENI. This CDR3 has 15 amino acids. V lost 2 bases, J lost 2 bases, and 13 bases lay in between. CDR3 bases: TGTGCCAGCTCACCAGGGGAGGGGGCCCCCTACGAGCAGTACTTC. Translation: CASSPGEGAPYEQYF. Looking up the rest from reference TRBV18 and TRBJ2-7 gives the full variable domain: NAGVMQNPRHLVRRRGQEARLRCSPMKGHSHVYWYRQLPEEGLKFMVYLQKENIIDESGMPKERFSAEFPKEGPSILRIQQVVRGDSAAYFCASSPGEGAPYEQYFGPGTRLTVT.

The V call is TRBV2, the J call TRBJ2-7; 9 nucleotides match TRBD1. CDR1 is SNHLY, CDR2 FYNNEI, per germline. Trimming took 2 bases from V and 4 from J; bases not matched to a gene: 3. This CDR3 comprises 14 residues. CDR3 DNA: TGTGCCAGCAGTGAAAACAGGGGGCTTTACGAGCAGTACTTC. As protein: CASSENRGLYEQYF. Drawing the rest from reference TRBV2 and TRBJ2-7, the complete variable domain is EPEVTQTPSHQVTQMGQEVILRCVPISNHLYFYWYRQILGQKVEFLVSFYNNEISEKSEIFDDQFSVERPDGSNFTLKIRSTKLEDSAMYFCASSENRGLYEQYFGPGTRLTVT.